Following are 13 T cell receptor beta chains from one sample sequenced in a study of Tregs in tolerant kidney transplant recipients (dated by TCRdb to between 2019 and 2020). To prepare the library, the immunoSEQ multiplex PCR assay was applied. Here the immuneACCESS table is served through TCRdb, limited to in-frame sequences with V and J called. Missing clones are a known gap in these copies; in checked studies unresolved V genes cover under half, and the rest lacks a known reason. The sample table records roughly 50,000 clones. Of the sample, roughly 0.8% falls within the top ten clones. The sample's time point label, decoded: blood sample drawn before combined kidney and bone marrow transplant. The sample consisted of CD4+ T cells from blood, taken before the transplant. These receptors all come from a human donor who received a combined kidney and bone marrow transplant.

Remarks on this clone: The read terminates 3 residues ahead of where the CDR3 ends, so the germline J gene completes it. The V gene is TRBV29-1, the J gene TRBJ2-2, with 9 bases that match TRBD1. This CDR3 is 14 amino acids long. The germline V gene encodes CDR1 SQVTM and CDR2 ANQGSEA. With V trimmed by 5 bases and J by 5 bases, 6 bases remained unmatched. The CDR3 sequence: CSVRGGQGTGELFF. The DNA read from the CDR3 is TGCAGCGTTCGAGGGGGACAGGGTACCGGGGAG.

Points on this clone: The CDR3 extends 3 residues past the end of the read, so its final part is completed from the germline J gene. The chain recombines TRBV20-1 with TRBJ2-5, with 7 nucleotides matching TRBD2. From germline, CDR1 is DFQATT and CDR2 SNEGSKA (reference sequence). Losses at the gene ends were 3 bases for V and 1 base for J; bases not matched to a gene: 8. This CDR3 is 15 amino acids long. CDR3 residues: CSARGSGPPQETQYF. Partial CDR3 DNA: TGCAGTGCTAGGGGTAGCGGGCCGCCCCAAGAGACC.

Details on this clone: The sequence runs out 3 residues before the end of the CDR3; the remainder is reconstructed from the germline J gene. The chain links TRBV6-4 to TRBJ1-4; TRBD1 aligns across 7 bases. CDR1 MRHNA and CDR2 SNTAGT come from the germline V gene. The CDR3 sequence is 15 residues long. The junction had 9 bases not matched to a gene; V was cut back by 4 bases and J by 7 bases. CDR3 in amino acids: CASSASTGPPEKLFF. Partial CDR3 DNA: TGTGCCAGCAGTGCCTCGACAGGGCCCCCTGAAAAA.

A word on this clone: The read ends 3 residues shy of where the CDR3 ends; the end is completed using the germline J gene. The genes are TRBV14 and TRBJ2-1; 7 bases fit TRBD2. This CDR3 has 12 amino acids. Germline V gene lookup returns CDR1 SGHDN and CDR2 FVKESK. The ends lost 4 bases at V and 9 bases at J; junction bases unmatched: 3. CDR3 bases read: TGTGCCAGCAGCCGTTGGGGGGGTGAG. Translated, it gives CASSRWGGE. The full CDR3 protein reads CASSRWGGEQFF. The full variable domain, completed using reference TRBV14 and TRBJ2-1, is EAGVTQFPSHSVIEKGQTVTLRCDPISGHDNLYWYRRVMGKEIKFLLHFVKESKQDESGMPNNRFLAERTGGTYSTLKVQPAELEDSGVYFCASSRWGGEQFFGPGTRLTVL.

Comment on this clone: The missing CDR3 end, 3 residues past where the read stops, is filled in from the germline J gene. The chain joins TRBV7-9 to TRBJ1-1, with 7 nucleotides matching TRBD1. Trimming removed 4 bases from V and 1 base from J; junction bases left unmatched: 6. This CDR3 contains 15 residues. Germline-derived CDR1 and CDR2 are SEHNR and FQNEAQ (reference sequence). CDR3 bases read: TGTGCCAGCAGCTCCTGGACAGGAGCGAACACTGAA. This codes for CASSSWTGANTE. The whole CDR3 reads CASSSWTGANTEAFF.

In the case of this clone: The read gets to within 3 residues of the CDR3 end, and the germline J gene fills in the rest. The chain couples TRBV12-3 or TRBV12-4 to TRBJ1-2; TRBD1 agrees at 7 bases. The trim removed 5 bases at V and 2 bases at J, leaving 11 bases unmatched. This CDR3 contains 16 residues. Partial CDR3 DNA: TGTGCCAGCAGTACACCGGGACAGAGCGACAACTATGGC. Its protein product is CASSTPGQSDNYG. The CDR3 in its entirety is CASSTPGQSDNYGYTF.

In regard to this clone: The read stops 3 residues short of the end of the CDR3; the missing end is completed from the germline J gene. The J gene is TRBJ1-2, the V gene TRBV18, with D possibly TRBD1 on 5 matching bases. The germline CDR1 and CDR2 sequences are KGHSH and LQKENI. The CDR3 covers 13 residues. The sequenced part of the CDR3 DNA is TGTGCCAGCTCACCTCAGGGTGATCGGGGC. It translates to CASSPQGDRG. The CDR3 reads in full as CASSPQGDRGYTF.

CDR3 DNA, as far as it was read: TGTGCCAGCAGCTTAACTAGCGGGGTAAGAGAGACC. This encodes CASSLTSGVRET. From start to end, the CDR3 is CASSLTSGVRETQYF. The chain is built from TRBV7-9 and TRBJ2-5, with 10 bases fitting TRBD2. The read gets to within 3 residues of the CDR3 end, and the germline J gene fills in the rest. Trimming cost V 2 bases and J 4 bases; bases outside gene matches: 4. Germline lookup yields CDR1 SEHNR and CDR2 FQNEAQ (reference sequence). The CDR3 length is 15 residues.

On this clone itself: Read coverage stops 3 residues before the CDR3 terminus; the germline J gene supplies the remainder. The gene calls are TRBV18 and TRBJ2-1, with 9 bases aligning to TRBD1. V dropped 6 bases and J dropped 3; count of bases not matched to a gene: 3. Germline V gene sequence: CDR1 KGHSH, CDR2 LQKENI. The CDR3 is made up of 14 amino acids. The chain's CDR3 is CASSLGQGYNEQFF. The covered CDR3 bases are TGTGCCAGCTCCCTGGGACAGGGCTACAATGAG.

Note on this clone: The read finishes 3 residues shy of the CDR3 end, and the germline J gene is used to complete it. This chain uses TRBV18 with TRBJ2-1; TRBD2 agrees at 8 bases. The germline gives CDR1 KGHSH, CDR2 LQKENI. The CDR3 has 15 residues. V lost 8 bases, J lost 4 bases, and 10 bases stayed unmatched. CDR3 region: CASTASGSPYNEQFF. The CDR3 DNA, read in part, is TGTGCCAGCACCGCGAGCGGGAGTCCTTACAATGAG.

Comment on this clone: The read falls 3 residues short of the CDR3 end, and the missing part is taken from the germline J gene. The V and J genes are TRBV18 and TRBJ2-7, with a tentative D call TRBD2 (7 bases). V was trimmed by 0 bases and J by 5 bases, leaving 14 bases between them. CDR3 length: 15 residues. Germline V gene data show CDR1 as KGHSH and CDR2 as LQKENI. CDR3 DNA, as far as it was read: TGTGCCAGCTCACCACCGCCGGGGGGCCGGAACGAG. Its translation is CASSPPPGGRNE. The full-length CDR3 reads as CASSPPPGGRNEQYF.

Note on this clone: The read stops 3 residues short of the end of the CDR3; the missing end is completed from the germline J gene. The chain uses TRBV2 and TRBJ2-7; TRBD1 agrees at 9 bases. The V gene's germline CDR1 is SNHLY and CDR2 FYNNEI. The ends lost 5 bases at V and 6 bases at J; junction bases unmatched: 8. CDR3 length: 14 amino acids. The sequenced part of the CDR3 DNA is TGTGCCAGCAGTTCCGGGACAGGGTCTCTCGAG. Translating it yields CASSSGTGSLE. In full, the CDR3 reads CASSSGTGSLEQYF.

In regard to this clone: The CDR3 goes on 3 residues after the read ends, and that part is filled in from the germline J gene. The genes are TRBV2 and TRBJ2-2; D perhaps matches TRBD1 (5 bases). V was cut by 6 bases and J by 7 bases, with 15 bases left in between. The CDR3 totals 14 residues. Looked up from germline, CDR1 is SNHLY and CDR2 is FYNNEI. CDR3 bases read: TGTGCCAGCAGGGGGCTCATAAGTGTCGGGGAG. Translated, it gives CASRGLISVGE. The entire CDR3 protein reads CASRGLISVGELFF.